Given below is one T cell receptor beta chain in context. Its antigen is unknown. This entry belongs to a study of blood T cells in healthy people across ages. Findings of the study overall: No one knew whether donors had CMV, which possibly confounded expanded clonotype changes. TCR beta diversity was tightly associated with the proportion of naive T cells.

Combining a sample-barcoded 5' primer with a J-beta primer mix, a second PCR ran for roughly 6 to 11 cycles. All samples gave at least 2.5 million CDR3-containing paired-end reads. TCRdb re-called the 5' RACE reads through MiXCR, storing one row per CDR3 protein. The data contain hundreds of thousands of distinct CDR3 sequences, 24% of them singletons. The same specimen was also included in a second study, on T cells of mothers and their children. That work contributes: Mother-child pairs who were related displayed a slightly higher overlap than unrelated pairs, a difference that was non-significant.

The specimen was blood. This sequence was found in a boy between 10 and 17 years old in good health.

The CDR3 loop is CSVRVLRPEKLFF. In DNA, the CDR3 is TGCAGTGTTCGGGTCCTACGCCCTGAAAAACTGTTTTTT. V is TRBV20-1 and J is TRBJ1-4; D remains ambiguous. V was clipped by 7 bases and J by 7 bases, with 16 bases between them. The CDR3 totals 13 residues. The germline V gene has CDR1 DFQATT and CDR2 SNEGSKA (reference sequence).